This T cell receptor (beta chain) is from a study of Ad26.COV2.S vaccination and SARS-CoV-2 variants. The CDR3 has 13 amino acids. CDR1 and CDR2 (germline): GTSNPN, SVGIG (reference sequence). Between the trimmed V and J ends, which lost 5 bases and 0 bases, there was a span of 8 bases. With respect to this clone: Its antigen is as yet unknown.

TCRdb's copy holds only in-frame clones and misses some; the assay was immunoSEQ multiplex PCR. The sample records more than 150,000 clones, roughly 89% being singletons. Study results and limitations: Vaccinees reportedly had broad spike-specific CD8+ and CD4+ T cell responses. Using TCR breadth and depth analyses may have led to underestimated total T cell responses.

This receptor was identified in a human donor who had recovered from COVID-19. The sample here was peripheral blood, taken after recovery from COVID-19. The rearrangement uses TRBV30 and TRBJ1-5; D remains ambiguous. The CDR3 protein is CAWAEHSNQPQHF. The CDR3 bases are TGTGCCTGGGCCGAGCATAGCAATCAGCCCCAGCATTTT.